The following is a T cell receptor (beta chain) sequence with its context. Its antigen is undetermined. This sample was taken from a study of cytomegalovirus exposure and HLA in healthy donors. Whole-study results and caveats: Within an earlier analysis, most TCR beta V segments proved productive either about 90% or about 30% of the time. Most subjects' HLA-A and HLA-B alleles were reportedly predicted from TCR beta sequences.

Trimming took 5 bases from V and 7 from J; bases not matched to a gene: 17. Germline V gene lookup returns CDR1 KGHSH and CDR2 LQKENI. The CDR3 covers 18 residues. PCR used 60 Vbeta primers and 13 Jbeta primers. Produced via immunoSEQ multiplex PCR; TCRdb's table is partial and in-frame only. The sample carries 160,000 or so clones, roughly 84% recorded once. V gene TRBV18 combines with J gene TRBJ1-4, with 9 nucleotides matching TRBD1. The clonotype comes from a man aged 18 to 35 in good health and CMV-seronegative. Sequencing was performed on PBMCs. The CDR3 region is CASSGWTGDTPKLEKLFF. The CDR3 DNA follows: TGTGCCAGCTCAGGCTGGACAGGGGATACACCAAAACTTGAAAAACTGTTTTTT.